This record covers a single T cell receptor (beta chain). Original analysis: Amplification of reference gene primers was used by the study to estimate nucleated cell counts. TCRdb's table, derived via immunoSEQ multiplex PCR, lists solely in-frame clones and lacks some. V, J and clone size derive from that table, while D and trimming were established from the DNA sequence. The sample shows some 250,000 clones, 70% to 80% of them seen only once. The record originates from a study of blood T cell repertoires in COVID-19. Study in general: Sites in the United States, Italy and Spain provided acute and convalescent COVID-19 samples. The cDNA or gDNA used as material had been derived from T cells, B-cell-depleted T cells, or PBMCs.

Trimming shortened V by 4 bases and J by 2 bases, and 8 bases separated the two germline ends. Germline CDR1 is SGHRS and CDR2 is YFSETQ. The CDR3 runs to 13 residues. The sequencing sample was made of peripheral blood. The sequence was collected from a woman older than 75 with acute or convalescent COVID-19. J is TRBJ2-3 and V is TRBV5-1; tentative D call: TRBD2 (5 bases). CDR3: CASSRGITDTQYF. As DNA, the CDR3 is TGCGCCAGCAGCCGGGGTATCACAGATACGCAGTATTTT.